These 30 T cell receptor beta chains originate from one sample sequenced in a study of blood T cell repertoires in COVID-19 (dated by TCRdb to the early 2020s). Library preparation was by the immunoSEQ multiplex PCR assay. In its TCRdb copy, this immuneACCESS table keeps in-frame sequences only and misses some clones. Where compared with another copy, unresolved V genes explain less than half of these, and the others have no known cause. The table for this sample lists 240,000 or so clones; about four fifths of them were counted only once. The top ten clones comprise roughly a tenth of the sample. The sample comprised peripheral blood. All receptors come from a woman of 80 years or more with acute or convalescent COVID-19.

Here the CDR3 DNA reads TGTGCCAGCAGCTCCGAGAGCGGGGGGGCAAGGAATGAGCAGTTCTTC. Protein product: CASSSESGGARNEQFF. The chain recombines TRBV2 with TRBJ2-1, with TRBD2 identical over 10 bases. This CDR3 has 16 amino acids. Germline lookup yields CDR1 SNHLY and CDR2 FYNNEI. J gave up 7 bases and V 6 bases, and 12 bases lay outside the gene matches. The whole variable domain, filled in from reference TRBV2 and TRBJ2-1, reads EPEVTQTPSHQVTQMGQEVILRCVPISNHLYFYWYRQILGQKVEFLVSFYNNEISEKSEIFDDQFSVERPDGSNFTLKIRSTKLEDSAMYFCASSSESGGARNEQFFGPGTRLTVL.

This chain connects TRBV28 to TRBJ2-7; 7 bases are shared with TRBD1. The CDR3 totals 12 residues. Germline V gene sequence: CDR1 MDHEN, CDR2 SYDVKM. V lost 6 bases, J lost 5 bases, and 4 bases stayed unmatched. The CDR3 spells CASRYRGHEQYF. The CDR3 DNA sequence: TGTGCCAGCAGGTACAGGGGCCACGAGCAGTACTTC.

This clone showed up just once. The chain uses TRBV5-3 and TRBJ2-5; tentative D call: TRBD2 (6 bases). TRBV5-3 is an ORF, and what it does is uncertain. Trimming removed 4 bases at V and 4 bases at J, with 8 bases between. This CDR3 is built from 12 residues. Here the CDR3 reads CARSPGGETQYF. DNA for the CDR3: TGTGCCAGAAGCCCCGGGGGAGAGACCCAGTACTTC.

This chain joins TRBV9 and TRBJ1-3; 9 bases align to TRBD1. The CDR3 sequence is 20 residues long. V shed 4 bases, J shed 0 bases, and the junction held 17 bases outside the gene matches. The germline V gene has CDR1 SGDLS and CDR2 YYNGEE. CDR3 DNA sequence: TGTGCCAGCAGCAACTTAATTCCACGGACAGGGGCCAACTCTGGAAACACCATATATTTT. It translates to CASSNLIPRTGANSGNTIYF.

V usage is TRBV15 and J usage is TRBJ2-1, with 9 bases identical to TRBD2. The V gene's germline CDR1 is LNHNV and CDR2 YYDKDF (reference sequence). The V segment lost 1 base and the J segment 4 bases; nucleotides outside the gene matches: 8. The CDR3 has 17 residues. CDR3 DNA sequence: TGTGCCACCAGCAGAGTACGCGGGGGGGCCGGTTACAATGAGCAGTTCTTC. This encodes CATSRVRGGAGYNEQFF.

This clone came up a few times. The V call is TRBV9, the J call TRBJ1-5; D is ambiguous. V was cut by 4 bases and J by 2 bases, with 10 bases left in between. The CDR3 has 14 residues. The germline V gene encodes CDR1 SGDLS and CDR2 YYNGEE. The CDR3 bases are TGTGCCAGCAGCTCTGCCGGGGGCAATCAGCCCCAGCATTTT. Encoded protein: CASSSAGGNQPQHF.

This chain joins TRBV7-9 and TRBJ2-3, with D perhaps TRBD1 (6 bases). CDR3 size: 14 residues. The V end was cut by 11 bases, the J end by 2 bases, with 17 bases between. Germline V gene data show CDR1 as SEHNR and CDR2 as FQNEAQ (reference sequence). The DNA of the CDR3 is TGTGCCGGTCAGAAAGACAGGTCCACAGATACGCAGTATTTT. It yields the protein CAGQKDRSTDTQYF.

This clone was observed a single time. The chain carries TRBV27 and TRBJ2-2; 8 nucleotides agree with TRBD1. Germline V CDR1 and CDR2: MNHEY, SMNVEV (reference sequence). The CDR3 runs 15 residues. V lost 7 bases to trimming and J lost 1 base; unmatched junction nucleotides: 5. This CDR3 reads CASKPGTGNTGELFF. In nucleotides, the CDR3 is TGTGCCAGCAAACCCGGGACAGGGAACACCGGGGAGCTGTTTTTT.

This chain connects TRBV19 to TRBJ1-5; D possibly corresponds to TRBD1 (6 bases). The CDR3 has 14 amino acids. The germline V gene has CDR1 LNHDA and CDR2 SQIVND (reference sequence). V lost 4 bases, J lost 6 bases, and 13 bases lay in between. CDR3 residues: CASSTTGKGQPQHF. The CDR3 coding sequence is TGTGCCAGTAGTACTACAGGGAAAGGTCAGCCCCAGCATTTT.

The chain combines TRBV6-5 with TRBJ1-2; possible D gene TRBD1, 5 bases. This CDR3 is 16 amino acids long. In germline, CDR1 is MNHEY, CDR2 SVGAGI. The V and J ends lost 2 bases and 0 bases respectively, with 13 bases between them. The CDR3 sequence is CASSYSQGRANYGYTF. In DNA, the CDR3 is TGTGCCAGCAGTTACAGCCAGGGCAGGGCTAACTATGGCTACACCTTC.

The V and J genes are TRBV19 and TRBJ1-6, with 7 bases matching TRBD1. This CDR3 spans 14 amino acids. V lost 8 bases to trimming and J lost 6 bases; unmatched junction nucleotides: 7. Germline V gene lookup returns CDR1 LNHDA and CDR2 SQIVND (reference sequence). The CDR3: CASADRARNSPLHF. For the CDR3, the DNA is TGTGCCAGTGCCGACAGGGCACGTAATTCACCCCTCCACTTT.

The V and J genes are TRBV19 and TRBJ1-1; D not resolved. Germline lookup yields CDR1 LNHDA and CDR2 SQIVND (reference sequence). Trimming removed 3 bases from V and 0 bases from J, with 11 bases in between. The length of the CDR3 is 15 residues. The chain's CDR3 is CASSMRSGMNTEAFF. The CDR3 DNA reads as TGTGCCAGTAGTATGCGGTCGGGGATGAACACTGAAGCTTTCTTT.

The CDR3 spells CASSGDRGLAKNIQYF. As DNA, the CDR3 is TGTGCCAGCAGTGGAGACAGGGGGCTCGCCAAAAACATTCAGTACTTC. The chain employs TRBV2 and TRBJ2-4; 10 bases map to TRBD1. This CDR3 region has 16 residues. V lost 4 bases and J lost 1; bases outside the gene matches: 4. Germline V gives CDR1 SNHLY, CDR2 FYNNEI. Full variable domain (remainder filled in from reference TRBV2 and TRBJ2-4): EPEVTQTPSHQVTQMGQEVILRCVPISNHLYFYWYRQILGQKVEFLVSFYNNEISEKSEIFDDQFSVERPDGSNFTLKIRSTKLEDSAMYFCASSGDRGLAKNIQYFGAGTRLSVL.

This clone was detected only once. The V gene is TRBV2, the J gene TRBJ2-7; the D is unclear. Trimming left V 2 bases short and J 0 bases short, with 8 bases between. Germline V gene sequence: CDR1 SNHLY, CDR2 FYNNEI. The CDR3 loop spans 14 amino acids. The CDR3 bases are TGTGCCAGCAGTGAAAACGGTAACTCCTACGAGCAGTACTTC. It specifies CASSENGNSYEQYF.

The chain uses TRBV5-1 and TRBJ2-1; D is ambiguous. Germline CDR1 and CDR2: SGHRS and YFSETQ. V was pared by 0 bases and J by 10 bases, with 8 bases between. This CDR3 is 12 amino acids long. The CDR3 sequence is CASSLVGPEQFF. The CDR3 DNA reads TGCGCCAGCAGCTTGGTGGGCCCAGAGCAGTTCTTC.

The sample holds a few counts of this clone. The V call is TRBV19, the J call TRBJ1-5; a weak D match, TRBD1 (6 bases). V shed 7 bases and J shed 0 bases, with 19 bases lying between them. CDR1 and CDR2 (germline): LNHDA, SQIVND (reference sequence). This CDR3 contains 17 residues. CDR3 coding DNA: TGTGCCAGTACGGCCCGACGAGGGGGGGGTAGCAATCAGCCCCAGCATTTT. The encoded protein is CASTARRGGGSNQPQHF.

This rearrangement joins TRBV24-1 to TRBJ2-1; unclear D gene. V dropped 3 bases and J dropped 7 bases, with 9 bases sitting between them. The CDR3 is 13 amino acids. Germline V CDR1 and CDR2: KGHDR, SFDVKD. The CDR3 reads CATSDAGRNEQFF. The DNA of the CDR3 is TGTGCCACCAGTGATGCAGGTCGAAATGAGCAGTTCTTC.

CDR3: CASSEIAGDYEKLFF. For the CDR3, the DNA is TGTGCCAGCAGTGAGATTGCAGGGGATTATGAAAAACTGTTTTTT. The chain joins TRBV2 to TRBJ1-4; perhaps TRBD1 as D (6 bases). CDR1 is SNHLY and CDR2 is FYNNEI in the germline V gene. This CDR3 comprises 15 residues. The V end was cut by 3 bases, the J end by 6 bases, with 14 bases between.

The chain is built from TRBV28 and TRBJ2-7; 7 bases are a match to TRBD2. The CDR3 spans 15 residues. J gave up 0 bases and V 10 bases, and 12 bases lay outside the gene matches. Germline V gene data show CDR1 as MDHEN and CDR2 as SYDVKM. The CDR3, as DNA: TGTGCCACTGGGAAAGCTGGGGGGGGCTCCTACGAGCAGTACTTC. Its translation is CATGKAGGGSYEQYF.

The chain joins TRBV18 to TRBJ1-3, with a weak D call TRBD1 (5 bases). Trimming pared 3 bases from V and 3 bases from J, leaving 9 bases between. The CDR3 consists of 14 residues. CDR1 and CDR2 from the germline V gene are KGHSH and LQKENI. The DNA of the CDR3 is TGTGCCAGCTCACCTTACGGGGGTGGAAACACCATATATTTT. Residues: CASSPYGGGNTIYF.

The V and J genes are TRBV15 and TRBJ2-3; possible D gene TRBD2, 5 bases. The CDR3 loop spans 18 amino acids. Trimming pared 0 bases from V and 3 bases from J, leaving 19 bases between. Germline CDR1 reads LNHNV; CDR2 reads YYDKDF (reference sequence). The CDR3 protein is CATSRDKDFPLSTDTQYF. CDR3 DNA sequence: TGTGCCACCAGCAGAGATAAGGACTTCCCTTTGAGTACAGATACGCAGTATTTT.

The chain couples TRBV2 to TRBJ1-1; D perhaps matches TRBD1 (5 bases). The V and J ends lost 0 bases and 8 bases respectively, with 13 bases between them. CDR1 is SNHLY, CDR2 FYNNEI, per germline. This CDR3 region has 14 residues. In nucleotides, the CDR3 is TGTGCCAGCAGTGAAGCCCGGACAAGTCTCGAAGCTTTCTTT. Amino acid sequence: CASSEARTSLEAFF.

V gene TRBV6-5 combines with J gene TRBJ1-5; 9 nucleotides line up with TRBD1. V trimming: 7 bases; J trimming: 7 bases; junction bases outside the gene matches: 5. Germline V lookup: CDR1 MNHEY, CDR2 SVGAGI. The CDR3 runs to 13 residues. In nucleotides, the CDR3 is TGTGCCAGCAAACAGGGGGCAGGGCAGCCCCAGCATTTT. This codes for CASKQGAGQPQHF.

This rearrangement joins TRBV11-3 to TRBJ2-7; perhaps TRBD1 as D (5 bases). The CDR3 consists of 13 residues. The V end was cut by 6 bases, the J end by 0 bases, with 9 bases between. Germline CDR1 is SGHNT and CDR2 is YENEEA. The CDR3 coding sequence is TGTGCCAGCAGTAGACAGAGCTCCTACGAGCAGTACTTC. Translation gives CASSRQSSYEQYF.

CDR3 nucleotides: TGTGCCAGCTACTCTACCAGGGGGACTAGCGGGGCCCCCTACGAGCAGTACTTC. Protein product: CASYSTRGTSGAPYEQYF. The chain combines TRBV21-1 with TRBJ2-7; the table calls TRBD2, which could not be checked here. TRBV21-1 is described as a pseudogene. This CDR3 has 18 residues.

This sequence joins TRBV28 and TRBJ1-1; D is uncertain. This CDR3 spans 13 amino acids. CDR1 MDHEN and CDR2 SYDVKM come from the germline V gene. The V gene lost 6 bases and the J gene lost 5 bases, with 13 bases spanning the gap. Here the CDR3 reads CASSLGRRTEAFF. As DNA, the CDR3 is TGTGCCAGCAGCTTAGGGAGAAGGACTGAAGCTTTCTTT.

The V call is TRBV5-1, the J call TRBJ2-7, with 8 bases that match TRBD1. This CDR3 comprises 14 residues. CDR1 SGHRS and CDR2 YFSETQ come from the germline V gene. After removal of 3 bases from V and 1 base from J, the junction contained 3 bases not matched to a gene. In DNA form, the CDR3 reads TGCGCCAGCAGCTACACAGGGGGGTCCTACGAGCAGTACTTC. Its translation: CASSYTGGSYEQYF.

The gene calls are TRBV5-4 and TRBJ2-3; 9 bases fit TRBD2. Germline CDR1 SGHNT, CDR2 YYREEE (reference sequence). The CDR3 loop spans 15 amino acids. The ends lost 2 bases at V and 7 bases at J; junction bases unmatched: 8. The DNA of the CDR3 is TGTGCCAGCAGCTTTAAGGGTAGCGGGGGCCATACGCAGTATTTT. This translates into CASSFKGSGGHTQYF.

The CDR3 spells CASNSGDYEQYF. The CDR3 DNA reads as TGTGCCAGCAACTCGGGGGACTACGAGCAGTACTTC. V and J are TRBV6-5 and TRBJ2-7, with a weak D call TRBD2 (6 bases). The CDR3 is 12 amino acids. Trimming left V 7 bases short and J 3 bases short, with 10 bases between. Germline CDR1 MNHEY, CDR2 SVGAGI.

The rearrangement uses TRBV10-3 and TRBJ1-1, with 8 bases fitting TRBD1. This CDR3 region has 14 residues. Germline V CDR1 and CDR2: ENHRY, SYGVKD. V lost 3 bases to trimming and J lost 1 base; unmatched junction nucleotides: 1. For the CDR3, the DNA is TGTGCCATCAGTGACGGACAGGGGAACACTGAAGCTTTCTTT. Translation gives CAISDGQGNTEAFF.